Shown below are 32 T cell receptor beta chains from a single sample sequenced in a study of CXCR3-negative and CXCR3-positive naive CD8 T cells. UMI-labeled 5' RACE TRB cDNA libraries were prepared from the cells. TCRdb re-called the 5' RACE reads and catalogs CDR3 proteins one per entry, DNA excluded. The sample shows 20,000 to 25,000 distinct CDR3 sequences, and roughly a fifth sits with its ten largest clones. Material: memory CD8+ T cells from blood. Receptors originate from a human donor in good health. Some clones in this sample may be carry-over from other donors' samples.

By frequency, this clonotype registers medium-sized. The chain uses TRBV5-1 and TRBJ2-7; the D call of TRBD1 rests on TCRdb alone, since no DNA is present to check it. The germline CDR1 and CDR2 sequences are SGHRS and YFSETQ. This CDR3 contains 13 residues. CDR3 amino acids: CASSLDATAEQYF.

CDR3 sequence reads: CASSLWAGDSYEQYF. V and J are TRBV7-7 and TRBJ2-7. This CDR3 is 15 amino acids long. The germline CDR1 and CDR2 sequences are SSHAT and FNYEAQ (reference sequence).

The gene calls are TRBV6-5 and TRBJ2-7; as DNA is missing, the TRBD1 call by TCRdb cannot be tested. There are 14 residues in the CDR3. Germline CDR1 is MNHEY and CDR2 is SVGAGI. The CDR3 reads CASSYPGQVYEQYF.

The chain recombines TRBV10-1 with TRBJ2-3; as DNA is missing, the TRBD1 call by TCRdb cannot be tested. Germline CDR1 is WNHNN and CDR2 is SYGVQD (reference sequence). The length of the CDR3 is 18 residues. This CDR3 reads CASSDSPLGQGETDTQYF.

The gene calls are TRBV4-1 and TRBJ2-7. This CDR3 spans 15 amino acids. CDR1 and CDR2 from the germline V gene are MGHRA and YSYEKL. The CDR3: CASSQDVGQIYEQYF.

The gene calls are TRBV29-1 and TRBJ2-7; TCRdb reports TRBD1, a call that lacks DNA to check it against. The CDR3 loop spans 11 amino acids. Germline CDR1 is SQVTM and CDR2 is ANQGSEA. CDR3 protein: CSPGRSYEQYF.

This chain joins TRBV28 and TRBJ2-7; TCRdb reports TRBD1, a call that lacks DNA to check it against. Germline CDR1 is MDHEN and CDR2 is SYDVKM. The CDR3 covers 16 residues. CDR3 residues: CASSPGTGSLSYEQYF.

The chain uses TRBV7-9 and TRBJ1-3; TCRdb's D call of TRBD1 is untestable without DNA. The germline gives CDR1 SEHNR, CDR2 FQNEAQ (reference sequence). CDR3 length equals 16 residues. This CDR3 reads CASSLYPEWSGNTIYF.

This clonotype is called medium-sized (0.01 to 0.1%) based on its frequency. The gene calls are TRBV10-1 and TRBJ1-1. This CDR3 has 13 amino acids. Germline V gene lookup returns CDR1 WNHNN and CDR2 SYGVQD (reference sequence). CDR3 amino acids: CASSYSENTEAFF.

J is TRBJ2-3 and V is TRBV4-3; TCRdb picks TRBD1, but there is no DNA to check that call. Germline lookup yields CDR1 LGHNA and CDR2 YSLEER. The CDR3 spans 16 residues. The CDR3 loop is CASSQGQRGGTDTQYF.

The chain links TRBV2 to TRBJ2-3; lacking DNA, the TRBD2 call made by TCRdb goes unchecked. The CDR3 totals 16 residues. Germline-derived CDR1 and CDR2 are SNHLY and FYNNEI. This CDR3 reads CASSDPSSEGLDTQYF. The full variable domain, rest sourced from reference TRBV2 and TRBJ2-3, is EPEVTQTPSHQVTQMGQEVILRCVPISNHLYFYWYRQILGQKVEFLVSFYNNEISEKSEIFDDQFSVERPDGSNFTLKIRSTKLEDSAMYFCASSDPSSEGLDTQYFGPGTRLTVL.

The genes are TRBV2 and TRBJ1-6. Germline CDR1 SNHLY, CDR2 FYNNEI. The CDR3 is 14 amino acids. Here the CDR3 reads CASLRRRDNSPLHF.

This chain connects TRBV2 to TRBJ1-3; no DNA is available, so the TRBD1 call from TCRdb remains unchecked. Germline V gene lookup returns CDR1 SNHLY and CDR2 FYNNEI. The CDR3 sequence is 14 residues long. This CDR3 reads CASSSTVSGNTIYF.

J is TRBJ1-2 and V is TRBV19; TCRdb names TRBD1, which stays unverified in the absence of DNA. Germline values: CDR1 LNHDA, CDR2 SQIVND (reference sequence). The length of the CDR3 is 12 residues. CDR3 sequence reads: CATLDRGYGYTF.

This chain joins TRBV6-6 and TRBJ2-7; TCRdb's D call, TRBD1, is unchecked because there is no DNA. The CDR3 has 13 residues. CDR1 MNHNY and CDR2 SVGAGI come from the germline V gene (reference sequence). The CDR3 sequence: CASSPTGSYEQYF.

This chain joins TRBV29-1 and TRBJ2-7; TCRdb reports TRBD2, a call that lacks DNA to check it against. The germline CDR1 and CDR2 sequences are SQVTM and ANQGSEA. The CDR3 length is 15 residues. This CDR3 is CSVLDGTSILYEQYF.

The V gene is TRBV7-7, the J gene TRBJ2-3; TCRdb proposes TRBD1, but this gene call is untestable without DNA. The CDR3 sequence is 15 residues long. Germline V lookup: CDR1 SSHAT, CDR2 FNYEAQ (reference sequence). The CDR3 sequence is CASSEATSPVDTQYF.

V and J are TRBV7-2 and TRBJ2-7; absent DNA, TCRdb's TRBD2 call cannot be checked. Germline loops: CDR1 SGHTA, CDR2 FQGNSA. CDR3 length: 14 amino acids. The CDR3 is CASRTSGGAYEQYF.

The chain joins TRBV6-2 or TRBV6-3 to TRBJ1-1. The CDR3 has 14 residues. Germline CDR1 MNHEY, CDR2 SVGEGT. This CDR3 reads CASSYSMESTEAFF.

This chain uses TRBV7-3 with TRBJ2-1; TCRdb's D call, TRBD1, is unchecked because there is no DNA. The germline gives CDR1 SGHTA, CDR2 FQGTGA. There are 16 residues in the CDR3. The CDR3 spells CASSLMDGRGTDEQFF.

V is TRBV6-1 and J is TRBJ2-4; without DNA, the TCRdb call of TRBD2 cannot be checked. CDR1 is MNHNS, CDR2 SASEGT, per germline. The CDR3 contains 16 residues. CDR3 region: CASSEAVGGGGNIQYF.

The rearrangement uses TRBV6-2 or TRBV6-3 and TRBJ2-7; lacking DNA, the TRBD2 call made by TCRdb goes unchecked. This CDR3 region has 15 residues. CDR1 and CDR2 from the germline V gene are MNHEY and SVGEGT. The CDR3 reads CASSYQTSLGYEQYF.

The genes are TRBV20-1 and TRBJ2-7; TCRdb picks TRBD1, but there is no DNA to check that call. Germline CDR1 DFQATT, CDR2 SNEGSKA (reference sequence). This CDR3 has 13 amino acids. The CDR3 loop reads CSALGQFSYEQYF.

V gene TRBV10-1 combines with J gene TRBJ2-6; TCRdb names TRBD2, which stays unverified in the absence of DNA. There are 16 residues in the CDR3. CDR1 and CDR2 (germline): WNHNN, SYGVQD (reference sequence). The CDR3 is CASAPGGPSGADVLTF.

The CDR3 spells CASGPGQGSEQYF. The chain employs TRBV2 and TRBJ2-7; TCRdb returns TRBD1, unconfirmable since there is no DNA. CDR3 size: 13 residues. Germline CDR1 is SNHLY and CDR2 is FYNNEI.

This sequence joins TRBV7-9 and TRBJ1-2; checking the TCRdb D call of TRBD1 is not possible without DNA. CDR1 is SEHNR and CDR2 is FQNEAQ in the germline V gene (reference sequence). The CDR3 has 14 residues. CDR3 sequence: CASSTSQGFYGYTF.

The V and J genes are TRBV6-4 and TRBJ2-2. Germline CDR1 is MRHNA and CDR2 is SNTAGT. The CDR3 is 14 residues long. The CDR3 sequence: CASSGSGTTGELFF.

The chain combines TRBV20-1 with TRBJ2-1; TCRdb indicates TRBD2, and absent DNA this call remains unverified. The CDR3 extends over 16 amino acids. Germline V CDR1 and CDR2: DFQATT, SNEGSKA (reference sequence). The chain's CDR3 is CSARASTSGDYNEQFF.

The rearrangement links TRBV6-2 or TRBV6-3 to TRBJ2-7. The CDR3 is made up of 12 amino acids. Looked up from germline, CDR1 is MNHEY and CDR2 is SVGEGT. CDR3 loop: CASSSPRYEQYF.

The chain's CDR3 is CASSPRTLYEQYF. The chain employs TRBV28 and TRBJ2-7. This CDR3 is 13 amino acids long. The germline V gene has CDR1 MDHEN and CDR2 SYDVKM.

V is TRBV27 and J is TRBJ2-7; no DNA is available, so the TRBD2 call from TCRdb remains unchecked. CDR1 is MNHEY, CDR2 SMNVEV, per germline (reference sequence). The CDR3 consists of 15 residues. CDR3 loop: CASSPPGLARYEQYF.

This chain links TRBV29-1 with TRBJ2-2; lacking DNA, the TRBD1 call made by TCRdb goes unchecked. The length of the CDR3 is 16 residues. Per the germline V gene, CDR1 is SQVTM and CDR2 is ANQGSEA. The CDR3 protein is CSVEGDSAGATGELFF.